This T cell receptor beta chain was sequenced in a study of early T cells in non-severe SARS-CoV-2 infection. Study information: Sequencing used unsorted whole-blood bulk RNA, so chains lack pairing.

Study findings and constraints: A preference for anti-spike CD8 responses marked VDJdb matching, which missed private and CD4 specificities.

Unique molecular identifier tags were affixed to discrete cDNA molecules. MiXCR was run by TCRdb on the 5' RACE reads, yielding one entry per CDR3 protein. The sample holds about 62,000 distinct CDR3 sequences; almost 9.5% are singletons and the top ten take approximately 1.1%. V shed 5 bases and J shed 0 bases, with 8 bases lying between them. CDR3 length: 13 residues. Germline CDR1 is SGDLS and CDR2 is YYNGEE. This clonotype has ten or more counts. The target antigen is unknown. The V and J genes are TRBV9 and TRBJ1-2; D gene ambiguous. The source material was whole blood. This TCR was recovered from an adult who was a healthcare worker with PCR-confirmed SARS-CoV-2 infection or an uninfected control (not recorded which). CDR3 sequence reads: CASRGSTNYGYTF. As DNA, the CDR3 is TGTGCCAGCAGAGGAAGCACTAACTATGGCTACACCTTC.